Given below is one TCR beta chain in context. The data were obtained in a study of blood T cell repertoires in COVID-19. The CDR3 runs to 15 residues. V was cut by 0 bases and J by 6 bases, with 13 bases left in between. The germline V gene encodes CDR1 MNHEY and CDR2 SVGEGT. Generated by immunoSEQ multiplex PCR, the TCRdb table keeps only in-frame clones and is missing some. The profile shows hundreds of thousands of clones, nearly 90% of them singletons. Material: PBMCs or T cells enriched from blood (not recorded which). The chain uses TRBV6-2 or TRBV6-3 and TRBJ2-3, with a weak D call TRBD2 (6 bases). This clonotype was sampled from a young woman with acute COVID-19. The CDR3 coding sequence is TGTGCCAGCAGTTACTCGGTGGAGGGCCGCGATACGCAGTATTTT. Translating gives CASSYSVEGRDTQYF.